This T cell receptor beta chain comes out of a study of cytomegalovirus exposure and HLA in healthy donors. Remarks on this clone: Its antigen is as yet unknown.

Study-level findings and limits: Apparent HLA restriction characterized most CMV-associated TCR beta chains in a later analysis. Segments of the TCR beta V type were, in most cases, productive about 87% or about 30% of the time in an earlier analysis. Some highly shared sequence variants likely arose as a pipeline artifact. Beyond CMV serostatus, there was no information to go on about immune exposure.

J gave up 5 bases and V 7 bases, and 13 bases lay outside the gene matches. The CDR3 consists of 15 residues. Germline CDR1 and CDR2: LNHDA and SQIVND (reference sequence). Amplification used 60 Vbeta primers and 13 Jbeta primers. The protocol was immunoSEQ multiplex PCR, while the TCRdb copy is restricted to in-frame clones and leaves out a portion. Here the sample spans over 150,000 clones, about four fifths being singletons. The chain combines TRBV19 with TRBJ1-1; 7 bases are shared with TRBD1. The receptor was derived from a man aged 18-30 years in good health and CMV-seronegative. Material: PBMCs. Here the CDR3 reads CASKILSTGRTEAFF. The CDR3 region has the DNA TGTGCCAGTAAGATATTGTCGACAGGGAGAACTGAAGCTTTCTTT.